This T cell receptor beta chain was retrieved from a study of CD8 T cells in ankylosing spondylitis. Notes on the study in general: Characteristic, it appeared, of ankylosing spondylitis blood was a TCR beta motif of fewer than 10 highly homologous variants. According to the report, clones linked to the disease were significantly enriched in matched synovial fluid samples taken from ankylosing spondylitis patients. Disease-linked clones proved CD8+ and comparatively uncommon in peripheral blood.

The CDR3 has 16 residues. The V and J ends lost 4 bases and 2 bases, in that order; junction bases with no gene match: 5. CDR1 is MNHEY and CDR2 is SVGEGT in the germline V gene. Each TCR beta library was made by quantitative 5'-RACE that incorporated molecular barcodes. TCRdb called the 5' RACE reads again in MiXCR, with one record for every CDR3 protein. The table records fewer than 25,000 distinct CDR3 sequences, 13% of them present only once. Many counts were recorded for this clonotype. Its specificity is unknown. The origin of this receptor is a male donor with ankylosing spondylitis or in good health (not recorded which). Sequences were obtained from blood. The rearrangement uses TRBV6-2 or TRBV6-3 and TRBJ2-3, with TRBD2 matching over 11 bases. CDR3 DNA: TGTGCCAGCAGTTCGTCTAGCGGGGGGTTCACAGATACGCAGTATTTT. Its protein product is CASSSSSGGFTDTQYF.